The rows below give T cell receptor beta chains drawn from one sample of a study of cytomegalovirus exposure and HLA in healthy donors. Method: immunoSEQ multiplex PCR; TCRdb's copy keeps in-frame clones and lacks some. The repertoire shows approximately 130,000 clones; the top ten hold 2%. The sample was PBMCs. All receptors derive from a woman aged 60-75 years in good health and CMV-seronegative. CDR3s include the opening cysteine and the closing phenylalanine or tryptophan. A D gene is named only where the DNA matches it firmly.

V: TRBV7-9; D: TRBD1; J: TRBJ1-4; CDR3: CASSRTGGNEKLFF; DNA: TGTGCCAGCAGCCGGACAGGGGGGAATGAAAAACTGTTTTTT
V: TRBV7-9; D: TRBD2; J: TRBJ2-3; CDR3: CASSLPGGPSTDTQYF; DNA: TGTGCCAGCAGCCTACCGGGAGGGCCTAGCACAGATACGCAGTATTTT
V: TRBV6-5; D: .; J: TRBJ2-2; CDR3: CASSYTRVTGELFF; DNA: TGTGCCAGCAGTTACACGAGGGTCACCGGGGAGCTGTTTTTT
V: TRBV30; D: TRBD1; J: TRBJ1-3; CDR3: CAWSAPGTGGNTIYF; DNA: TGTGCCTGGAGTGCACCCGGGACAGGTGGAAACACCATATATTTT
V: TRBV2; D: TRBD2; J: TRBJ2-7; CDR3: CASRYEGTIGPIKQYF; DNA: TGTGCCAGCAGGTACGAAGGGACTATTGGGCCCATAAAGCAGTACTTC
V: TRBV9; D: .; J: TRBJ1-6; CDR3: CASSVERDSPLHF; DNA: TGTGCCAGCAGCGTAGAGAGGGATTCACCCCTCCACTTT
V: TRBV14; D: .; J: TRBJ1-6; CDR3: CASSQDRGSYNSPLHF; DNA: TGTGCCAGCAGCCAAGACAGGGGTTCCTATAATTCACCCCTCCACTTT
V: TRBV5-4; D: .; J: TRBJ2-3; CDR3: CASSPDPGVSTDTQYF; DNA: TGTGCCAGCAGCCCCGATCCGGGAGTTAGCACAGATACGCAGTATTTT
V: TRBV9; D: TRBD2; J: TRBJ2-2; CDR3: CASSLRTSGINTGELFF; DNA: TGTGCCAGCAGCTTAAGGACTAGCGGGATTAACACCGGGGAGCTGTTTTTT
V: TRBV9; D: .; J: TRBJ1-5; CDR3: CASSGPLQGNQPQHF; DNA: TGTGCCAGCAGCGGCCCACTTCAGGGCAATCAGCCCCAGCATTTT
V: TRBV14; D: TRBD2; J: TRBJ2-1; CDR3: CASSQTSDLSREQFF; DNA: TGTGCCAGCAGCCAGACTAGCGACTTGTCGCGGGAGCAGTTCTTC
V: TRBV10-1; D: TRBD2; J: TRBJ2-7; CDR3: CASSEGLANYEQYF; DNA: TGCGCCAGCAGTGAGGGACTAGCGAACTACGAGCAGTACTTC
V: TRBV27; D: TRBD2; J: TRBJ2-3; CDR3: CASSPITGTSGNRWGTDTQYF; DNA: TGTGCCAGCAGCCCAATCACCGGGACTAGCGGGAATCGGTGGGGGACAGATACGCAGTATTTT
V: TRBV28; D: TRBD1; J: TRBJ2-3; CDR3: CASRVDRGPDDTQYF; DNA: TGTGCCAGCAGGGTGGACAGGGGGCCAGATGATACGCAGTATTTT
V: TRBV6-1; D: .; J: TRBJ1-1; CDR3: CASSENPSQVSAFF; DNA: TGTGCCAGCAGTGAAAATCCCTCCCAGGTATCAGCTTTCTTT
V: TRBV4-1; D: TRBD1; J: TRBJ1-5; CDR3: CASSDGGTGDRNQPQHF; DNA: TGCGCCAGCAGCGACGGCGGCACAGGGGATCGCAATCAGCCCCAGCATTTT
V: TRBV9; D: .; J: TRBJ2-1; CDR3: CASSVVSGNEQFF; DNA: TGTGCCAGCAGCGTAGTTTCGGGCAATGAGCAGTTCTTC
V: TRBV7-3; D: .; J: TRBJ1-1; CDR3: CASSLSGGRAFF; DNA: TGTGCCAGCAGCTTAAGCGGGGGAAGAGCTTTCTTT
V: TRBV18; D: TRBD1; J: TRBJ1-6; CDR3: CASSPPGQGVKPLHF; DNA: TGTGCCAGCTCACCACCGGGACAGGGAGTTAAGCCCCTCCACTTT
V: TRBV5-1; D: .; J: TRBJ2-3; CDR3: CASSYPGDTQYF; DNA: TGCGCCAGCAGCTATCCGGGAGATACGCAGTATTTT
V: TRBV7-3; D: TRBD2; J: TRBJ2-2; CDR3: CASSLNGGRALRTGELFF; DNA: TGTGCCAGCAGCTTAAATGGCGGGAGGGCGCTTCGGACCGGGGAGCTGTTTTTT
V: TRBV7-3; D: TRBD2; J: TRBJ2-5; CDR3: CASSLNPGGQETQYF; DNA: TGTGCCAGCAGCTTAAACCCCGGGGGGCAAGAGACCCAGTACTTC
V: TRBV13; D: .; J: TRBJ2-3; CDR3: CASSLGQGKADTQYF; DNA: TGTGCCAGCAGCTTAGGACAGGGCAAGGCGGATACGCAGTATTTT
V: TRBV7-9; D: .; J: TRBJ1-2; CDR3: CASSSVGSYYGYTF; DNA: TGTGCCAGCAGCTCAGTAGGGAGTTACTATGGCTACACCTTC
V: TRBV10-1; D: TRBD2; J: TRBJ2-1; CDR3: CASSESMLAGGPRRTGEQFF; DNA: TGCGCCAGCAGTGAGTCAATGCTAGCGGGAGGGCCAAGGAGGACTGGGGAGCAGTTCTTC
V: TRBV5-1; D: TRBD1; J: TRBJ2-1; CDR3: CASSYGTGADNEQFF; DNA: TGCGCCAGCAGCTACGGGACAGGGGCCGACAATGAGCAGTTCTTC
V: TRBV29-1; D: TRBD1; J: TRBJ2-7; CDR3: CSVEGTGKSYEQYF; DNA: TGCAGCGTTGAGGGGACAGGGAAAAGTTACGAGCAGTACTTC
V: TRBV28; D: .; J: TRBJ2-5; CDR3: CASSLSFLDLQGETQYF; DNA: TGTGCCAGCAGTTTATCTTTTTTGGACTTACAGGGAGAGACCCAGTACTTC
V: TRBV5-1; D: TRBD2; J: TRBJ2-2; CDR3: CASSLEVGRATGELFF; DNA: TGCGCCAGCAGCTTGGAGGTGGGGAGGGCCACCGGGGAGCTGTTTTTT
V: TRBV5-8; D: .; J: TRBJ2-2; CDR3: CASTPLSRSGELFF; DNA: TGTGCCAGCACCCCACTGAGTAGATCCGGGGAGCTGTTTTTT
V: TRBV19; D: .; J: TRBJ2-1; CDR3: CASRPGLFLHEQFF; DNA: TGTGCCAGTAGACCGGGACTGTTTTTACATGAGCAGTTCTTC
V: TRBV15; D: .; J: TRBJ1-2; CDR3: CATRPRTAAYGYTF; DNA: TGTGCCACCCGTCCCCGGACAGCTGCGTATGGCTACACCTTC
V: TRBV2; D: .; J: TRBJ1-2; CDR3: CASSEAGAPGGYTF; DNA: TGTGCCAGCAGTGAAGCGGGGGCGCCGGGAGGCTACACCTTC